This is a list of T cell receptor beta chains from one sample in a study of blood T cell repertoires in COVID-19. Produced via immunoSEQ multiplex PCR; TCRdb's table is partial and in-frame only. The sample carries under 350,000 clones, roughly 85% recorded once. The sample consisted of peripheral blood. The receptor source for this set is a human donor in a cohort sampled during active COVID-19. CDR3s leave out the opening cysteine and the closing phenylalanine or tryptophan. A D gene is named only where the DNA matches it firmly.

d_call v_call cdr3_aa
- TRBV10-2 ASRPGVADTQY
- TRBV6-5 ASRFSYEQY
- TRBV30 AWSRDSGNTIY
- TRBV11-3 ASSPSWETGRQF
- TRBV5-6 ASSRGEWGYT
TRBD2 TRBV27 ASSLSLAGGIEQF
TRBD2 TRBV10-3 AISDLGLAGGEQF
- TRBV10-3 ASRQLNTGELF
TRBD1 TRBV19 ASSSGTGISEQY
TRBD2 TRBV11-2 ASNLLAGGVDTQY
TRBD2 TRBV5-6 ASSSQVGAGGRWLF
TRBD2 TRBV7-9 ASSLISGAYEQY
TRBD1 TRBV5-3 ARSLKQGALNYGYT
- TRBV4-2 ASSSERIEGGNQPQH
TRBD2 TRBV2 ASREGTTTGELF
TRBD1 TRBV5-3 ASPARGPYSNQPQH
- TRBV19 ASSREDYGYT
- TRBV5-6 ASSLGVKGYNEQF
- TRBV7-2 ASSYTGYKNGYT
TRBD2 TRBV27 ASSWTSGGQGELF
- TRBV12-5 ASGLTLGGTEAF
TRBD2 TRBV7-8 ASSLSTSGGADTQY